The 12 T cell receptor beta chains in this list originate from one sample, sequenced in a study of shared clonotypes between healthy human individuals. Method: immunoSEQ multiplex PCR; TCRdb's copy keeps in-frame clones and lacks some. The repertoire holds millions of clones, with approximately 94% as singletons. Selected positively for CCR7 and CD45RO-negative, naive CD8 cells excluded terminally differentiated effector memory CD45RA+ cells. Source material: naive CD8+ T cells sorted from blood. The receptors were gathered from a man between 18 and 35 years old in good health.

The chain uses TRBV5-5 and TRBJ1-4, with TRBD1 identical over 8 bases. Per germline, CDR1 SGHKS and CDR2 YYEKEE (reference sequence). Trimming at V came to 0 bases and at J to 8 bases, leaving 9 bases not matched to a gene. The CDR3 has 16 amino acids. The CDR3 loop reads CASSLDGTGTWEKLFF. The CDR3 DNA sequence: TGTGCCAGCAGCTTGGATGGGACAGGAACGTGGGAAAAACTGTTTTTT. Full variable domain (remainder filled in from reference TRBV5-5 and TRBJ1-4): DAGVTQSPTHLIKTRGQQVTLRCSPISGHKSVSWYQQVLGQGPQFIFQYYEKEERGRGNFPDRFSARQFPNYSSELNVNALLLGDSALYLCASSLDGTGTWEKLFFGSGTQLSVL.

In nucleotides, the CDR3 is TGTGCCAGCAGCAGCACTAGCGAAGCGGTCGACGAGCAGTACTTC. Its protein is CASSSTSEAVDEQYF. This chain uses TRBV7-9 with TRBJ2-7; 7 nucleotides line up with TRBD2. Germline-derived CDR1 and CDR2 are SEHNR and FQNEAQ (reference sequence). CDR3 length: 15 amino acids. The V segment lost 5 bases and the J segment 5 bases; nucleotides outside the gene matches: 12.

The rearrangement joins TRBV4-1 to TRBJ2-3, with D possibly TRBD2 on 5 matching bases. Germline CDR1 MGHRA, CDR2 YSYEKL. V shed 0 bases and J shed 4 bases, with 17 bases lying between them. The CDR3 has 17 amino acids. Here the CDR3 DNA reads TGCGCCAGCAGCCAAGAAGAACAGCGGTTCTGGGCAGATACGCAGTATTTT. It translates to CASSQEEQRFWADTQYF.

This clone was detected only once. Written as DNA, the CDR3 is TGTGCCAGCAGTTTTGCAGAGTACCAAGAGACCCAGTACTTC. This gives the protein CASSFAEYQETQYF. The chain recombines TRBV28 with TRBJ2-5; D is ambiguous. The CDR3 is 14 amino acids. The V gene lost 3 bases and the J gene lost 0 bases, with 8 bases spanning the gap. Per germline, CDR1 MDHEN and CDR2 SYDVKM.

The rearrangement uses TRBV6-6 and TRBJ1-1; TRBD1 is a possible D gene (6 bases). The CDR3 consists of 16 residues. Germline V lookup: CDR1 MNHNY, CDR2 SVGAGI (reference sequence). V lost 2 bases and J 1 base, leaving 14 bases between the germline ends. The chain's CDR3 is CASSYVGAVGNTEAFF. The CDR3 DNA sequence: TGTGCCAGCAGTTACGTGGGGGCGGTAGGGAACACTGAAGCTTTCTTT.

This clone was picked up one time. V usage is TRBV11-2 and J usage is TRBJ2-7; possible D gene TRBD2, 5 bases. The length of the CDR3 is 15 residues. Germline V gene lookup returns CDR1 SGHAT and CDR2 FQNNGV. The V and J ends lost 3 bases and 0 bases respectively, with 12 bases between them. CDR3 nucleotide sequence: TGTGCCAGCAGCTTCATGACTACCAGCTCCTACGAGCAGTACTTC. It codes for CASSFMTTSSYEQYF.

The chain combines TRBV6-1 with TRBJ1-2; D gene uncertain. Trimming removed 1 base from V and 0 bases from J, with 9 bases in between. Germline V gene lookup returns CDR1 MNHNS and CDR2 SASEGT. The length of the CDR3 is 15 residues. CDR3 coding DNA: TGTGCCAGCAGTGAAGGGGCCGCTACTAACTATGGCTACACCTTC. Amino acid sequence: CASSEGAATNYGYTF.

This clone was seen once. The CDR3 nucleotides are TGTGCCAGCAGCTCACGGGACAGCTTTAACACCTTC. Residues: CASSSRDSFNTF. The rearrangement joins TRBV13 to TRBJ1-2; 7 bases fit TRBD1. J was trimmed by 12 bases and V by 4 bases; bases with no gene match: 8. CDR3 length: 12 residues. The germline CDR1 and CDR2 sequences are PRHDT and FYEKMQ (reference sequence). Together with reference TRBV13 and TRBJ1-2, the CDR3 gives the full variable domain: AAGVIQSPRHLIKEKRETATLKCYPIPRHDTVYWYQQGPGQDPQFLISFYEKMQSDKGSIPDRFSAQQFSDYHSELNMSSLELGDSALYFCASSSRDSFNTFGSGTRLTVV.

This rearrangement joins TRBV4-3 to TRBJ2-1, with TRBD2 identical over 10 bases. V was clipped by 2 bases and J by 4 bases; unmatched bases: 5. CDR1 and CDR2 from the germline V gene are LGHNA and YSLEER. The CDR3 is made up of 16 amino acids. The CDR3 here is CASSQLAGEGYNEQFF. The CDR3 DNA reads TGCGCCAGCAGCCAACTAGCGGGAGAAGGGTACAATGAGCAGTTCTTC.

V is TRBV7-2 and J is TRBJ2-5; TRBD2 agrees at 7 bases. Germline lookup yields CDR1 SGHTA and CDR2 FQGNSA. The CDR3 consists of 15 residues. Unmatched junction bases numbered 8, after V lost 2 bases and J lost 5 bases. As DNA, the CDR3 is TGTGCCAGCAGCTTAAGTCAGTTGGGGGGGGAGACCCAGTACTTC. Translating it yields CASSLSQLGGETQYF.

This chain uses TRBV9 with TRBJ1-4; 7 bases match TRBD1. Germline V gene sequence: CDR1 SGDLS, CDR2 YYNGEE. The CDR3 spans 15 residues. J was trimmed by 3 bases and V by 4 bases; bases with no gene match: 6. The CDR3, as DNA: TGTGCCAGCAGCTATTACGGGACAGCTAATGAAAAACTGTTTTTT. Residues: CASSYYGTANEKLFF.

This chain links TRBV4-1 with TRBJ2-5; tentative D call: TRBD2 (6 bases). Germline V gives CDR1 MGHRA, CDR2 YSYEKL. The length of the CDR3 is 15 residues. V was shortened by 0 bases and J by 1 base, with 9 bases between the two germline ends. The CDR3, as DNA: TGCGCCAGCAGCCAAGATGGTAGCGGCCAAGAGACCCAGTACTTC. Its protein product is CASSQDGSGQETQYF.